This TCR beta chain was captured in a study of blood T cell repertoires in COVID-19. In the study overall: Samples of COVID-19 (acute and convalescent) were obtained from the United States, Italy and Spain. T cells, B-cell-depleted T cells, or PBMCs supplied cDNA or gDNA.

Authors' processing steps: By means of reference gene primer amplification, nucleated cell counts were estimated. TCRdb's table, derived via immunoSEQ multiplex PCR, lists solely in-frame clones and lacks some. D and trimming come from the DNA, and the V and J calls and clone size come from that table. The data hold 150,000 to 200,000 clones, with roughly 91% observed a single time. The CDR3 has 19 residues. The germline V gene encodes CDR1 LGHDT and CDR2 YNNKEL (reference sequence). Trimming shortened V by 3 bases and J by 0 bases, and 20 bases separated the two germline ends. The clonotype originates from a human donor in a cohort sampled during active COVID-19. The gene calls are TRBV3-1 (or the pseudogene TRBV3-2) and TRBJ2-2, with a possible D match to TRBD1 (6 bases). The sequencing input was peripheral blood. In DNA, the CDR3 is TGTGCCAGCAGCCAGGTAACCGGGACATATGCAACGAACACCGGGGAGCTGTTTTTT. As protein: CASSQVTGTYATNTGELFF.